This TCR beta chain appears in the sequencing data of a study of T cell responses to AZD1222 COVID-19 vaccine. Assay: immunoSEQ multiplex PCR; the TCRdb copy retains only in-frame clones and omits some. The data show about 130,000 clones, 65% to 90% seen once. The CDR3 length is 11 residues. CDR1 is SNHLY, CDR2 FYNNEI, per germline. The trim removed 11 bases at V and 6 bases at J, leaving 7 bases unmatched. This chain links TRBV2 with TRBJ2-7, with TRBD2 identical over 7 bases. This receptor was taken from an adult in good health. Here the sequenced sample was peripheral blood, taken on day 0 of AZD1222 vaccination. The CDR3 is CAARLAAEQYF. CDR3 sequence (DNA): TGTGCCGCGCGACTAGCTGCCGAGCAGTACTTC.